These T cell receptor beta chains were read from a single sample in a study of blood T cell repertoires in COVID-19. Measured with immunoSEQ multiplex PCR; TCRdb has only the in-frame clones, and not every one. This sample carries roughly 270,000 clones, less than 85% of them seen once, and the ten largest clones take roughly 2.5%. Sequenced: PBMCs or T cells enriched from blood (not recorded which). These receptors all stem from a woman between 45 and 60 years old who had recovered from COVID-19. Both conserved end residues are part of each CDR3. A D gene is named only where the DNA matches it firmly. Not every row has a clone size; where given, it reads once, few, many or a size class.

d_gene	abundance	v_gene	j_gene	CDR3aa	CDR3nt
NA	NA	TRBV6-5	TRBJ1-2	CASSQANYGYTF	TGTGCCAGCAGTCAGGCTAACTATGGCTACACCTTC
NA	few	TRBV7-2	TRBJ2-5	CASSAEDRPVETQYF	TGTGCCAGCAGCGCCGAGGACAGACCCGTGGAGACCCAGTACTTC
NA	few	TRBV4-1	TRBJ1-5	CASSPRNRYQPQHF	TGCGCCAGCAGCCCCCGCAATCGGTATCAGCCCCAGCATTTT
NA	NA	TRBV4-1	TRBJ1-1	CASSPRQTQNTEAFF	TGCGCCAGCAGCCCCAGACAGACGCAGAACACTGAAGCTTTCTTT
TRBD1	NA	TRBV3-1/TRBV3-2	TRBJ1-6	CASSLRDSNSPLHF	TGTGCCAGCAGCCTCCGGGACAGTAATTCACCCCTCCACTTT
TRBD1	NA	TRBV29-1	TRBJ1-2	CSVETRDSYYGYTF	TGCAGCGTTGAGACTAGGGACAGCTACTATGGCTACACCTTC
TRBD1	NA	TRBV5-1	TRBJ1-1	CASSVLGQGNEAFF	TGCGCCAGCAGCGTGTTGGGACAGGGAAATGAAGCTTTCTTT
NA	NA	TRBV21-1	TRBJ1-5	CASSKDDSHNQPQHF	TGTGCCAGCAGCAAAGACGACAGCCACAATCAGCCCCAGCATTTT
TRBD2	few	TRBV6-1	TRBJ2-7	CASSDYGGGTYEQYF	TGTGCCAGCAGTGATTACGGCGGGGGGACCTACGAGCAGTACTTC
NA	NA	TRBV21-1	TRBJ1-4	CASSKEGTGVSNEKLFF	TGTGCCAGCAGCAAAGAAGGGACAGGGGTGTCTAATGAAAAACTGTTTTTT
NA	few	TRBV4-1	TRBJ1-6	CASSQGPYNSPLHF	TGCGCCAGCAGCCAAGGGCCGTATAATTCACCCCTCCACTTT
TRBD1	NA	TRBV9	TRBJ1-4	CASSVGTGGFEKLFF	TGTGCCAGCAGCGTAGGGACAGGGGGCTTTGAAAAACTGTTTTTT
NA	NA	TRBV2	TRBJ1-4	CASISQGLNEKLFF	TGTGCCAGCATTTCACAGGGTCTAAATGAAAAACTGTTTTTT
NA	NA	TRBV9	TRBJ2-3	CASSPHPDMRSTDTQYF	TGTGCCAGCAGCCCCCACCCCGATATGAGGAGCACAGATACGCAGTATTTT
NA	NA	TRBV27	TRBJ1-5	CASRSIGANQPQHF	TGTGCCAGCAGGTCGATAGGGGCCAATCAGCCCCAGCATTTT
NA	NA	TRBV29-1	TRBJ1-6	CSATQGGNSPLHF	TGCAGCGCCACACAGGGAGGGAATTCACCCCTCCACTTT
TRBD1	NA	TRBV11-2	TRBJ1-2	CASSPPGQGNYGYTF	TGTGCCAGCAGCCCCCCGGGACAGGGGAACTATGGCTACACCTTC
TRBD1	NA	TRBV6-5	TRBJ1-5	CASRPDRGHQPQHF	TGTGCCAGCAGGCCCGACAGGGGGCATCAGCCCCAGCATTTT
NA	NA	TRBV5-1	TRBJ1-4	CASSLEQANEKLFF	TGCGCCAGCAGCTTGGAACAGGCAAATGAAAAACTGTTTTTT
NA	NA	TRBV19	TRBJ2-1	CASSMVPVSYNEQFF	TGTGCCAGTAGTATGGTCCCAGTTTCCTACAATGAGCAGTTCTTC
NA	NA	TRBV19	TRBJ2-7	CATTDTGEQYF	TGTGCCACGACCGACACTGGCGAGCAGTACTTC
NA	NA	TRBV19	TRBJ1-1	CASSIDLSSVAEAFF	TGTGCCAGTAGTATAGATCTCTCGTCGGTCGCTGAAGCTTTCTTT
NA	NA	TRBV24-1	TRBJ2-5	CATSDLQVGRETQYF	TGTGCCACCAGTGATTTGCAGGTTGGTCGGGAGACCCAGTACTTC
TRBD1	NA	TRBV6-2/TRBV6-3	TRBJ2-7	CASSSRDRPPYEQYF	TGTGCCAGCAGCAGCCGGGACAGGCCGCCCTACGAGCAGTACTTC
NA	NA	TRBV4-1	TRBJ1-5	CASSQGGASNQPQHF	TGCGCCAGCAGCCAAGGTGGAGCAAGCAATCAGCCCCAGCATTTT
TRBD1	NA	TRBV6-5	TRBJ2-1	CASSYAGTGGKNEQFF	TGTGCCAGCAGTTACGCCGGGACAGGGGGGAAAAATGAGCAGTTCTTC
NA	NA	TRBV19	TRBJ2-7	CASSISGGFPYEQYF	TGTGCCAGTAGTATATCCGGCGGCTTCCCCTACGAGCAGTACTTC
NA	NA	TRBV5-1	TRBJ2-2	CASSLGTNTGELFF	TGCGCCAGCAGCTTGGGTACGAACACCGGGGAGCTGTTTTTT
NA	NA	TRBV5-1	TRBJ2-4	CASRPGQGDIQYF	TGCGCCAGCAGACCTGGACAAGGTGACATTCAGTACTTC
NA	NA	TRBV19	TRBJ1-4	CASSIRGRANEKLFF	TGTGCCAGTAGTATACGCGGGCGGGCTAATGAAAAACTGTTTTTT
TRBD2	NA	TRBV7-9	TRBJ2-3	CASSLAGGNTDTQYF	TGTGCCAGCAGCTTAGCGGGAGGGAACACAGATACGCAGTATTTT
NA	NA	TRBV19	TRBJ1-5	CASSIATGSNQPQHF	TGTGCCAGTAGTATAGCCACAGGGAGCAATCAGCCCCAGCATTTT
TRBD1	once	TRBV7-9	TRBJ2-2	CASTNRQGPGELFF	TGTGCCAGCACCAACAGACAGGGACCCGGGGAGCTGTTTTTT
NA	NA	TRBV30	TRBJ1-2	CAWMTLLRETYGYTF	TGTGCCTGGATGACGCTGCTCAGGGAAACCTATGGCTACACCTTC
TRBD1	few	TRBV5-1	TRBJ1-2	CASSPSGQGWYGYTF	TGCGCCAGCAGCCCCTCCGGACAGGGTTGGTATGGCTACACCTTC
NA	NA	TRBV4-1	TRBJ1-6	CASSQEGQVAYNSPLHF	TGCGCCAGCAGCCAAGAGGGGCAGGTCGCCTATAATTCACCCCTCCACTTT
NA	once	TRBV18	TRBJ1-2	CASSPGQDYGYTF	TGTGCCAGCTCACCAGGGCAGGACTATGGCTACACCTTC
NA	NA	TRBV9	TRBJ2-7	CASSGGLDYEQYF	TGTGCCAGCAGCGGGGGACTTGACTACGAGCAGTACTTC
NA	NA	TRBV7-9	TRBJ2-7	CASSLGLSNYEQYF	TGTGCCAGCAGCTTAGGTTTAAGCAACTACGAGCAGTACTTC
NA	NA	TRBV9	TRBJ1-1	CASSVAGNTEAFF	TGTGCCAGCAGCGTAGCGGGGAACACTGAAGCTTTCTTT
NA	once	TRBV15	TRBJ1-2	CATSRDIAEFYGYTF	TGTGCCACCAGCAGAGATATCGCAGAATTCTATGGCTACACCTTC